The 3 T cell receptor beta chains below all came from one sample that was sequenced in a study of cytomegalovirus exposure and HLA in healthy donors. Measured with immunoSEQ multiplex PCR; TCRdb has only the in-frame clones, and not every one. Altogether a few hundred thousand clones are present, around nine tenths being singletons, with the ten largest covering roughly 1%. Sequences were obtained from PBMCs. All receptors derive from a young woman in good health and CMV-seronegative.

The rearrangement uses TRBV29-1 and TRBJ2-7; 8 positions match TRBD2. Trimming cost V 6 bases and J 2 bases; bases outside gene matches: 6. The CDR3 is 13 amino acids. CDR1 SQVTM and CDR2 ANQGSEA come from the germline V gene. CDR3 nucleotides: TGCAGCGTAACTAGCGGAAGTACCTACGAGCAGTACTTC. The encoded protein is CSVTSGSTYEQYF.

The chain links TRBV4-2 to TRBJ1-1; weak D call: TRBD1 (6 bases). This CDR3 is 14 amino acids long. The germline gives CDR1 LGHNA, CDR2 YNFKEQ. The V and J ends lost 4 bases and 6 bases respectively, with 15 bases between them. The CDR3 spells CASSPAGAIAEAFF. CDR3 bases: TGTGCCAGCAGCCCGGCGGGGGCGATCGCTGAAGCTTTCTTT.

The V call is TRBV30, the J call TRBJ2-1; TRBD1 agrees at 8 bases. V dropped 7 bases and J dropped 6; count of bases not matched to a gene: 8. This CDR3 has 13 residues. CDR1 and CDR2 from the germline V gene are GTSNPN and SVGIG (reference sequence). CDR3 sequence: CASPGTGVNEQFF. CDR3 DNA sequence: TGTGCCTCTCCCGGGACAGGAGTCAATGAGCAGTTCTTC.